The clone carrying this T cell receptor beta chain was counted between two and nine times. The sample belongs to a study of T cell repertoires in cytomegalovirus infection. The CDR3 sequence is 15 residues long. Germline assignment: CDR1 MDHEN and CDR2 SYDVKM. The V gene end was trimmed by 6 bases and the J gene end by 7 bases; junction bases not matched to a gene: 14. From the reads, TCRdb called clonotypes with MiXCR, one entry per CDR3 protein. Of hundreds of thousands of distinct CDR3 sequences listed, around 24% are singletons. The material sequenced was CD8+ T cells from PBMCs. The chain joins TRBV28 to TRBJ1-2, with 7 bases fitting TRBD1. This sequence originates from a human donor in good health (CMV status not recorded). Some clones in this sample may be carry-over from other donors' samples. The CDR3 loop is CASRYLRDRVVGYTF. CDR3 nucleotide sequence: TGTGCCAGCAGGTATCTTCGCGACAGGGTAGTTGGCTACACCTTC.